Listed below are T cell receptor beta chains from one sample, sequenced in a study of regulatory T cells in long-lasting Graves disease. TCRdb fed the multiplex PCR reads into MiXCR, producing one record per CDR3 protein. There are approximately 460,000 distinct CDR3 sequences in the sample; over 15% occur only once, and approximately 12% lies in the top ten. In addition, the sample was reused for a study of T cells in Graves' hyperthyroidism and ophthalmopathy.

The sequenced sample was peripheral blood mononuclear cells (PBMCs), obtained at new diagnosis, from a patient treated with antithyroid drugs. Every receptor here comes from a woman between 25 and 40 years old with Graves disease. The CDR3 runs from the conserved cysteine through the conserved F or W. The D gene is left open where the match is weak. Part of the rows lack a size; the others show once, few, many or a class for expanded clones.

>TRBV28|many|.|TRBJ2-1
TGTGCCAGCAGCCACGACTCGAGCTCCTACAATGAGCAGTTCTTC
CASSHDSSSYNEQFF
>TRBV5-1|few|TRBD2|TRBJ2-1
TGCGCCACCTCGACTAGCGGGAGTTGGAATGAGCAGTTCTTC
CATSTSGSWNEQFF
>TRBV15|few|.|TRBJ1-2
TGTGCCACCGCGGCGGATACTAACTATGGCTACACCTTC
CATAADTNYGYTF
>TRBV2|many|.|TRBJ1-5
TGTGCCAGCAGTAAGGGCCTTAGCAATCAGCCCCAGCATTTT
CASSKGLSNQPQHF
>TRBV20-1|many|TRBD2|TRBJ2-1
TGCAGTGCTAGAGAGGGACTAAAAATCAATGAGCAGTTCTTC
CSAREGLKINEQFF
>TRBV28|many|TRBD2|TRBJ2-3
TGTGCCAGCAGTTTGTTCCTAGCGGAGCCCACAGATACGCAGTATTTT
CASSLFLAEPTDTQYF
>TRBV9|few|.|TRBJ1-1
TGTGCCAGCAGCGTAGATGGCAGAGAAAACACTGAAGCTTTCTTT
CASSVDGRENTEAFF
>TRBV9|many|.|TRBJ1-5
TGTGCCAGCAGCTTGGGGGGAAGCAGCAATCAGCCCCAGCATTTT
CASSLGGSSNQPQHF
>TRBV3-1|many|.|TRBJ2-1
TGTGCCAGCAGCCATATAATCGACAATGAGCAGTTCTTC
CASSHIIDNEQFF
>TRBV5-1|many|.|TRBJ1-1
TGCGCCAGCAGCTTGGCGGGGGGACTCGAAGCTTTCTTT
CASSLAGGLEAFF
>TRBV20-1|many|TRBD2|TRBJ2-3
TGCAGTGCTAGAGGACTAGCCCATACGCAGTATTTT
CSARGLAHTQYF
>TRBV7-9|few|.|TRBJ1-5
TGTGCCAGCAGCTTAGCCGGCCTCCAGCCCCAGCATTTT
CASSLAGLQPQHF
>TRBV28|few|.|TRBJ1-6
TGTGCCAGCACCAAGAAACGCAACACGGGTAATTCACCCCTCCACTTT
CASTKKRNTGNSPLHF
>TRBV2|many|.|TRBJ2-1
TGTGCCAGCAGTGCCCAGGGCGGGTCCTACAATGAGCAGTTCTTC
CASSAQGGSYNEQFF
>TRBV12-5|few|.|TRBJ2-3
TGTGCTAGTGGTTTAGAAGATACGCAGTATTTT
CASGLEDTQYF
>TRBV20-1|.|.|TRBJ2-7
TGCAGTGCTAAGGGGCGGACAGATATAAGCTACGAGCAGTACTTC
CSAKGRTDISYEQYF
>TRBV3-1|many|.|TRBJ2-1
TGTGCCAGCAGCTTGGGGGCGGGGGTGTTGGGTGAGCAGTTCTTC
CASSLGAGVLGEQFF
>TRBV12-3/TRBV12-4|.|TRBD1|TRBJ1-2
TGTGCCAGCAGCGTAGGAACAGGGGGGGGCTATGGCTACACCTTC
CASSVGTGGGYGYTF
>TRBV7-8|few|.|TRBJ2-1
TGTGCCAGCAGCCTTCCCCGTGGGGGAGCCTCCTACAATGAGCAGTTCTTC
CASSLPRGGASYNEQFF